Within the sample, the clone carrying this T cell receptor beta chain is medium-sized (0.01 to 0.1%). Its antigen is undetermined. These data originate in a study of STAT3 mutations in large granular lymphocyte leukemia. Whole-study findings and limits: After therapy, 6 of 18 patients switched clonotypes, all new clones STAT3 wild type. In T-cell large granular lymphocyte leukemia, about half of patients showed multiple immunodominant subclonotypes. Persisting codominant clonotypes may have hidden a small pathogenic clone.

Assay used: immunoSEQ multiplex PCR; TCRdb lists only in-frame clones, some missing. Of over 3,500 clones detected, roughly 80% appear once; the ten largest clones hold around four fifths. With 3 bases clipped from V and 4 bases from J, the junction kept 8 bases outside the gene matches. Germline V gene data show CDR1 as MDHEN and CDR2 as SYDVKM. The CDR3 consists of 16 residues. Source material: peripheral blood mononuclear cells. This clonotype was obtained from a man aged 40-55 years with T-cell large granular lymphocyte leukemia. Some clones in this sample may be carry-over from other donors' samples. The chain employs TRBV28 and TRBJ1-4; 7 bases map to TRBD1. This CDR3 reads CASSLGYRGGNEKLFF. The CDR3 nucleotides are TGTGCCAGCAGTTTGGGGTACAGGGGAGGTAATGAAAAACTGTTTTTT.